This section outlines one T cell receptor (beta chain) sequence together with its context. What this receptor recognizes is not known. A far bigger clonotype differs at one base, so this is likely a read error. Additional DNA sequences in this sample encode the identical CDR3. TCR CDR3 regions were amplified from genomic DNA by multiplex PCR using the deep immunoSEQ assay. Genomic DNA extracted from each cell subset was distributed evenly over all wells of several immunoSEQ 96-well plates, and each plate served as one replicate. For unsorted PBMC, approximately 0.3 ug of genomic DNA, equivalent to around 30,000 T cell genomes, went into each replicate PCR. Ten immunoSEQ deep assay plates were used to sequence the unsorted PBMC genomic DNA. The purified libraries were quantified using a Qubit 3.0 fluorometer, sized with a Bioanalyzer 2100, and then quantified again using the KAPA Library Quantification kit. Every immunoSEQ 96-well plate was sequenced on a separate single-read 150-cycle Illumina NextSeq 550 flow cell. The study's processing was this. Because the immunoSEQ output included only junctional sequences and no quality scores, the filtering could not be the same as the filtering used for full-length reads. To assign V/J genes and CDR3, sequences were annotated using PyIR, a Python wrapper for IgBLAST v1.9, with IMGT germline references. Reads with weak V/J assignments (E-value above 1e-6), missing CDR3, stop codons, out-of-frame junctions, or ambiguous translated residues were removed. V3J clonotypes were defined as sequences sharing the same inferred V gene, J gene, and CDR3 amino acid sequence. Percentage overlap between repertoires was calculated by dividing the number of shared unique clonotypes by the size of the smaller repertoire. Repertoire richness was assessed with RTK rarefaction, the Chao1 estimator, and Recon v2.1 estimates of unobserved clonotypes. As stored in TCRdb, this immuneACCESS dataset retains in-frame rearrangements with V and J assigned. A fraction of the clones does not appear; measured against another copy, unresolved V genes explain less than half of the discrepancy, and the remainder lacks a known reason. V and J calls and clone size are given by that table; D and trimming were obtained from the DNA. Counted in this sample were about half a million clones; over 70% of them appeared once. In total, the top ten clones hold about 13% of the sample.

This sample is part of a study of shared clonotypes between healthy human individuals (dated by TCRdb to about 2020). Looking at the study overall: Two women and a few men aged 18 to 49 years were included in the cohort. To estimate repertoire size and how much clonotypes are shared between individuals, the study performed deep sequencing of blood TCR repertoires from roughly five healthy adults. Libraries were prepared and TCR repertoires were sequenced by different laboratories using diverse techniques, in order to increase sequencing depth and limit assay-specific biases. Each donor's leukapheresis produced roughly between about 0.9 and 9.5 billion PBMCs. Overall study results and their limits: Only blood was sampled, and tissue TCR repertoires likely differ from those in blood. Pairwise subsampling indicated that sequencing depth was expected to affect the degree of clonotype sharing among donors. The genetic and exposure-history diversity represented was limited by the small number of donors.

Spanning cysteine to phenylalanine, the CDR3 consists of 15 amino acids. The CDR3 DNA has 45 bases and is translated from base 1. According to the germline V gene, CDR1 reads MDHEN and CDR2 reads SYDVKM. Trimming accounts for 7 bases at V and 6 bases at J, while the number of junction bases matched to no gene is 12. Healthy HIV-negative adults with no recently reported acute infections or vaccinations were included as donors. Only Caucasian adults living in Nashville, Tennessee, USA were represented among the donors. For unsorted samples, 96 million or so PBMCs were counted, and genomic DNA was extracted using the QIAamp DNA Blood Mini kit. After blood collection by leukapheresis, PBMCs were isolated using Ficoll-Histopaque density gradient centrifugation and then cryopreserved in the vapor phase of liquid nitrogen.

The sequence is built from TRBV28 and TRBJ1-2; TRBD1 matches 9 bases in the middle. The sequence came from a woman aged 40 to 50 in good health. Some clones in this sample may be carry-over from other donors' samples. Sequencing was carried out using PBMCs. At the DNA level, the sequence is TGTGCCAGCACCACCTATGGACAGGGGAGACATGGCTACACCTTC. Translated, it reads CASTTYGQGRHGYTF.